These 14 T cell receptor beta chains were all obtained from the same sample, sequenced in a study of blood T cells in healthy people across ages. The use of a sample-barcoded 5' primer and a J-beta primer mix characterized a second PCR of roughly 7 to 11 cycles. MiXCR was run by TCRdb on the 5' RACE reads, yielding one entry per CDR3 protein. The data hold 450,000 to 650,000 distinct CDR3 sequences, with less than 25% observed a single time. The sample was also reused in another study, on T cells of mothers and their children.

Specimen: blood. The receptors derive from a boy younger than 18 in good health.

The chain links TRBV5-1 to TRBJ2-5; D is possibly TRBD2 (6 bases). The DNA end favors TRBJ2-7, so the J call may be wrong. The CDR3 contains 14 residues. Germline V lookup: CDR1 SGHRS, CDR2 YFSETQ. The CDR3 coding sequence is TGCGCCAGCAGCTGGACGGGACTCCCATACGAGCAGTACTTC. Translation: CASSWTGLPYEQYF.

This clonotype was observed a handful of times. The chain employs TRBV5-1 and TRBJ2-7, with 10 bases lining up with TRBD1. Germline V gene data show CDR1 as SGHRS and CDR2 as YFSETQ. Trimming at V came to 0 bases and at J to 2 bases, leaving 8 bases not matched to a gene. CDR3 length equals 17 residues. DNA of the CDR3: TGCGCCAGCAGCTTGGCCCTCGGGACAGGGGTGGCCTACGAGCAGTACTTC. Its protein is CASSLALGTGVAYEQYF. The whole variable domain, filled in from reference TRBV5-1 and TRBJ2-7, reads KAGVTQTPRYLIKTRGQQVTLSCSPISGHRSVSWYQQTPGQGLQFLFEYFSETQRNKGNFPGRFSGRQFSNSRSEMNVSTLELGDSALYLCASSLALGTGVAYEQYFGPGTRLTVT.

This clonotype was seen more than once but under ten times. The chain uses TRBV4-3 and TRBJ2-7; TRBD2 aligns across 9 bases. The length of the CDR3 is 17 residues. Looked up from germline, CDR1 is LGHNA and CDR2 is YSLEER. With 0 bases clipped from V and 3 bases from J, the junction kept 9 bases outside the gene matches. CDR3 amino acids: CASSQEAMREGYYEQYF. The DNA for the CDR3 is TGCGCCAGCAGCCAAGAGGCGATGCGGGAGGGGTACTACGAGCAGTACTTC.

The genes are TRBV5-1 and TRBJ2-5; 8 bases fit TRBD1. With the DNA end fitting TRBJ2-1 better, the J assignment may be wrong. Germline V gene data show CDR1 as SGHRS and CDR2 as YFSETQ. The CDR3 has 16 amino acids. CDR3 loop: CASSLVDTTGGNEQFF. The CDR3 DNA is TGCGCCAGCAGCTTGGTTGACACTACAGGGGGCAATGAGCAGTTCTTC.

This clonotype appeared a few times. The chain recombines TRBV2 with TRBJ2-1, with no clear D. V was clipped by 4 bases and J by 5 bases, with 9 bases between them. This CDR3 has 13 residues. The germline V gene encodes CDR1 SNHLY and CDR2 FYNNEI. CDR3 coding DNA: TGTGCCAGCAGTGGTGGTAGCCACAATGAGCAGTTCTTC. Translating gives CASSGGSHNEQFF.

The chain combines TRBV29-1 with TRBJ1-2, with 11 positions matching TRBD1. Germline CDR1 SQVTM, CDR2 ANQGSEA. The trim removed 6 bases at V and 7 bases at J, leaving 7 bases unmatched. This CDR3 has 13 amino acids. The CDR3 spells CSVIGQGAVGYTF. The CDR3 DNA reads as TGCAGCGTAATCGGACAGGGGGCTGTTGGCTACACCTTC.

This clonotype has a count of ten or more. The genes are TRBV6-5 and TRBJ2-7, with D maybe TRBD2 (5 bases). CDR1 is MNHEY and CDR2 is SVGAGI in the germline V gene. V shed 5 bases and J shed 7 bases, with 12 bases lying between them. CDR3 length: 12 amino acids. The DNA for the CDR3 is TGTGCCAGCAGTGGCGGACTGCGGGAGCAGTACTTC. Translating it yields CASSGGLREQYF.

V and J are TRBV6-6 and TRBJ1-2; D might be TRBD1 (6 bases). The V end was cut by 0 bases, the J end by 5 bases, with 10 bases between. This CDR3 comprises 14 residues. The V gene's germline CDR1 is MNHNY and CDR2 SVGAGI (reference sequence). The CDR3 nucleotides read TGTGCCAGCAGTTACTCGGACAGTGCTTATGGCTACACCTTC. Its protein product is CASSYSDSAYGYTF.

This clonotype was observed a single time. The conserved closing phenylalanine or tryptophan is absent in this CDR3, likely reflecting a read error. This chain connects TRBV5-1 to TRBJ1-1, with TRBD1 identical over 9 bases. Per germline, CDR1 SGHRS and CDR2 YFSETQ. The CDR3 is made up of 13 amino acids. Trimming removed 3 bases from V and 4 bases from J; junction bases left unmatched: 1. The CDR3 sequence is CASSSTGGTEAFC. CDR3 nucleotide sequence: TGCGCCAGCAGCTCGACAGGGGGCACTGAAGCTTTCTGT.

This clonotype was seen a handful of times. The gene calls are TRBV27 and TRBJ1-1; TRBD1 might be the D (6 bases). Deletions cut 8 bases from V and 5 bases from J, with 18 bases between. CDR1 is MNHEY, CDR2 SMNVEV, per germline (reference sequence). This CDR3 has 14 residues. The CDR3 here is CASALRTVTTEAFF. The CDR3 DNA reads as TGTGCCAGCGCTTTAAGGACAGTGACGACTGAAGCTTTCTTT.

The rearrangement joins TRBV20-1 to TRBJ2-7; no clear D gene. Trimming left V 1 base short and J 2 bases short, with 15 bases between. This CDR3 spans 15 amino acids. Germline CDR1 and CDR2: DFQATT and SNEGSKA (reference sequence). The CDR3 region has the DNA TGCAGTGCTAGAGGCCCACAAGGCAGCCCCTACGAGCAGTACTTC. This translates into CSARGPQGSPYEQYF.

This chain links TRBV27 with TRBJ1-6; D remains ambiguous. The length of the CDR3 is 13 residues. Germline lookup yields CDR1 MNHEY and CDR2 SMNVEV (reference sequence). The V end lost 3 bases, the J end lost 10 bases, and 10 bases lay between the germline ends. CDR3 nucleotides: TGTGCCAGCAGTTTCCGGACTGGGTCACCCCTCCACTTT. This translates into CASSFRTGSPLHF.

This clonotype occurred a few times. The genes are TRBV7-9 and TRBJ1-2; D perhaps matches TRBD1 (6 bases). This CDR3 comprises 16 residues. CDR1 and CDR2 from the germline V gene are SEHNR and FQNEAQ (reference sequence). Trimming cost V 5 bases and J 4 bases, with 20 bases left between them. CDR3 sequence (DNA): TGTGCCAGCAGCCCCTTGGGGGGCTGGTATGTCTATGGCTACACCTTC. This translates into CASSPLGGWYVYGYTF.

This clonotype came up a few times. The genes are TRBV28 and TRBJ2-1, with 11 bases matching TRBD2. This CDR3 spans 12 amino acids. Germline V gene data show CDR1 as MDHEN and CDR2 as SYDVKM. The CDR3 DNA follows: TGTGTCACTAGCGGGAGAAACAATGAGCAGTTCTTC. Its translation: CVTSGRNNEQFF.